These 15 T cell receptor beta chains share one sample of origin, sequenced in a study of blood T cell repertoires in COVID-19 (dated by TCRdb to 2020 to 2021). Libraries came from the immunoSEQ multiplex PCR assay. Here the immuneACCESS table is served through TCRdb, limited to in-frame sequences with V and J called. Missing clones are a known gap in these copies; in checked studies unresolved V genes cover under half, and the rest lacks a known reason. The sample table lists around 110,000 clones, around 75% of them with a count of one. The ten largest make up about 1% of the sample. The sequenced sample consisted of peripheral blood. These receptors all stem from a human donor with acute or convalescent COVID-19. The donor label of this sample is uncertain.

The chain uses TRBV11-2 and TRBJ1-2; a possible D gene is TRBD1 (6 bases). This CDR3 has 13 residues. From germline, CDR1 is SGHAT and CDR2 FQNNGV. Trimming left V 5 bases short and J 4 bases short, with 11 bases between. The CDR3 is CASSHGTSYGYTF. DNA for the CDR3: TGTGCCAGCAGCCACGGGACATCCTATGGCTACACCTTC.

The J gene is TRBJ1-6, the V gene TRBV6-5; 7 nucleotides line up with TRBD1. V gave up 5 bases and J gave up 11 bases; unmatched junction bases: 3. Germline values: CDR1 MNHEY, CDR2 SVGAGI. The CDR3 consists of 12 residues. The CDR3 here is CASSNRGTPLHF. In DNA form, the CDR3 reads TGTGCCAGCAGTAACAGGGGTACACCCCTCCACTTT.

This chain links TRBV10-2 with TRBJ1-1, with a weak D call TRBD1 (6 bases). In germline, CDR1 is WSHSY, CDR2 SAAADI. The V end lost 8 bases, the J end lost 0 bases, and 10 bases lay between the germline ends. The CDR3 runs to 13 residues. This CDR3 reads CASGGQLNTEAFF. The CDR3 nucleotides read TGCGCCAGCGGCGGACAGTTGAACACTGAAGCTTTCTTT.

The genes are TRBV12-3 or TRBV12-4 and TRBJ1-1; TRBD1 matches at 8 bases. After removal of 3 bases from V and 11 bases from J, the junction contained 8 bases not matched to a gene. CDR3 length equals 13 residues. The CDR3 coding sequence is TGTGCCAGCAGTTTCTCGGACAGGGAGGACGCTTTCTTT. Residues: CASSFSDREDAFF.

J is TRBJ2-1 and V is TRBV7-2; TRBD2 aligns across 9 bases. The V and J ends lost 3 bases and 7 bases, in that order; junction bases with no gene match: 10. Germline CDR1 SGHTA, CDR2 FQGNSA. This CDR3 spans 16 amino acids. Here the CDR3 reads CASSLRRGGGRNEQFF. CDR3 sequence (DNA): TGTGCCAGCAGCTTGAGGCGGGGGGGCGGCAGGAATGAGCAGTTCTTC.

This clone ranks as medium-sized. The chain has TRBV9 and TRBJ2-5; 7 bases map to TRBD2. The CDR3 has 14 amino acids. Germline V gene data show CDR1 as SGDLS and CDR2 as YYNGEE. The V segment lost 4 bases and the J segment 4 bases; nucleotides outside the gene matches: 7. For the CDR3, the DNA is TGTGCCAGCAGCCTCGGGGGGAGGGTAGAGACCCAGTACTTC. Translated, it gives CASSLGGRVETQYF.

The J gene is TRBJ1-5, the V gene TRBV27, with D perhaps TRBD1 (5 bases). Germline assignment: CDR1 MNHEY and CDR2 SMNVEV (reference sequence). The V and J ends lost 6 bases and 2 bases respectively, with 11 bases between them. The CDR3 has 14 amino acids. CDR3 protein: CASRGRGGNQPQHF. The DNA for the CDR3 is TGTGCCAGCAGAGGTAGGGGCGGCAATCAGCCCCAGCATTTT.

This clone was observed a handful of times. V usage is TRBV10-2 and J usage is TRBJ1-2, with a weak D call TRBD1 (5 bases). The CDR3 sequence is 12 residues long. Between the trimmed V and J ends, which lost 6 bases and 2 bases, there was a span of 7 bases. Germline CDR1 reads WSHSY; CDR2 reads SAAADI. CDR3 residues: CASRQVNYGYTF. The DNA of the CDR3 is TGCGCCAGCAGACAGGTCAACTATGGCTACACCTTC.

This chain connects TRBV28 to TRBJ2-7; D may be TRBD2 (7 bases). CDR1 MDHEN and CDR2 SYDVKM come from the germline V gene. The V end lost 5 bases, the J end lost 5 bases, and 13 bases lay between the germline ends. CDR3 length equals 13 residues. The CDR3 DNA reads TGTGCCAGCAGTGAAGGGGGAGGGGACGAGCAGTACGTC. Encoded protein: CASSEGGGDEQYV.

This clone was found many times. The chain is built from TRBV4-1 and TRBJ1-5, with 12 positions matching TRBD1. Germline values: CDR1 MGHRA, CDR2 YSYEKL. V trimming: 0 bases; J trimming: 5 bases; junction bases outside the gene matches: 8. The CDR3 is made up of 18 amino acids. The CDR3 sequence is CASSQDRGTGGIHQPQHF. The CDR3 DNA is TGCGCCAGCAGCCAAGATAGGGGGACAGGGGGCATCCATCAGCCCCAGCATTTT.

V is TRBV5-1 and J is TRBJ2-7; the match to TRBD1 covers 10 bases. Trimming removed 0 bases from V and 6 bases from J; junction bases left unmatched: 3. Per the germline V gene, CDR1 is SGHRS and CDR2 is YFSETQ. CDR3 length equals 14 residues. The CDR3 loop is CASSLGQGAFEQYF. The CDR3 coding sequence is TGCGCCAGCAGCTTGGGACAGGGGGCCTTCGAGCAGTACTTC.

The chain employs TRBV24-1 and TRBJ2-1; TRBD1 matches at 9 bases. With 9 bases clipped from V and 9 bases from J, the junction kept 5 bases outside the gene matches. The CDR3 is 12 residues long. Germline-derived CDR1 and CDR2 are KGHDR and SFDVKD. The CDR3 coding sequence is TGTGCCACCGGACAGGGGAGAGGTGAGCAGTTCTTC. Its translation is CATGQGRGEQFF.

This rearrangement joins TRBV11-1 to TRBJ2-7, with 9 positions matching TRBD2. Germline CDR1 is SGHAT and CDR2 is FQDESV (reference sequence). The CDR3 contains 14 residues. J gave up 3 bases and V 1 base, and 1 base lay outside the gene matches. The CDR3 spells CASSLGTSDYEQYF. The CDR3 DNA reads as TGTGCCAGCAGCTTAGGGACTAGCGACTACGAGCAGTACTTC.

The CDR3 coding sequence is TGTGCCAGTAGTATTTCAGGATGGGAGCGCTACACCTTC. As protein: CASSISGWERYTF. The rearrangement links TRBV19 to TRBJ1-2, with D unresolved. CDR1 is LNHDA, CDR2 SQIVND, per germline (reference sequence). Deletions cut 3 bases from V and 9 bases from J, with 14 bases between. The CDR3 extends over 13 amino acids.

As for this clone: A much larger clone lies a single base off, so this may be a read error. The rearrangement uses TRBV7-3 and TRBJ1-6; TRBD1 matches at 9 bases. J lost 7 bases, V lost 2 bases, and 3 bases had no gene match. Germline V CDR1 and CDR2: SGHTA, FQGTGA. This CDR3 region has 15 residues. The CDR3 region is CASSLEGTGNSPLHF. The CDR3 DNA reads TGTGCCAGCAGCTTAGAGGGGACAGGGAATTCACCCCTCCACTTT. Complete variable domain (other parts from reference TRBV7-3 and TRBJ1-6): GAGVSQTPSNKVTEKGKYVELRCDPISGHTALYWYRQSLGQGPEFLIYFQGTGAADDSGLPNDRFFAVRPEGSVSTLKIQRTERGDSAVYLCASSLEGTGNSPLHFGNGTRLTVT.